This TCR beta chain originates from a study of tumor-infiltrating lymphocytes in primary liver carcinoma. Study as a whole: These were node-negative, non-metastatic T1-T3 tumors of roughly 4 to 11 cm. Study-wide points: There were only about 7-25% of top clones found in all five tumor regions.

Reverse transcription of approximately 520 ng total RNA with a constant-region primer produced TCR beta cDNA. Each TCR beta library was derived from three nested multiplex PCR rounds that employed slightly modified ARM-PCR. Both of the initial two PCR rounds ran for nine to ten cycles and employed TRBV1-TRBV30 forward primers alongside a C-beta reverse primer. TCRdb ran MiXCR on the multiplex PCR reads and lists one entry per CDR3 protein. The sample lists approximately 120,000 distinct CDR3 sequences; around 60% were seen once. Each 20-30 mg portion of unsorted bulk tissue served as the source for co-extraction of RNA and DNA. The CDR3 runs 12 residues. V lost 5 bases to trimming and J lost 2 bases, with 7 bases between them. From germline, CDR1 is SGHVS and CDR2 FQNEAQ. This clonotype was observed at least ten times. The antigen is undetermined.

V gene TRBV7-8 combines with J gene TRBJ2-7; D may be TRBD1 (5 bases). The receptor was derived from a woman aged 55-70 years with primary liver carcinoma and hepatitis B virus infection. The sample comprised liver tumor tissue from sampling region 3. The subset denotes: tumor region T3, left-lateral pole. The chain's CDR3 is CASSPGPYEQYF. The CDR3 DNA reads TGTGCCAGCAGCCCAGGGCCCTACGAGCAGTACTTC.